Detailed here is one TCR beta chain. Its antigen is still unknown. Per-base qualities were not stored, and no clone one base away is much larger. There are 14 amino acids in the CDR3, from cysteine to phenylalanine inclusive. Of all the DNA, just the CDR3 is kept, 42 bases in frame from base 1. CDR1 and CDR2 are read off the germline V gene as SGHTA and FQGNSA. Trimming takes 5 bases from V and 4 bases from J, and the germline ends sit 15 bases apart. This sample was included in a study of blood T cell repertoires in COVID-19 (dated by TCRdb to about 2020). Concerning the study at large: The collaborator samples originated in the United States, Italy and Spain and spanned the acute and convalescent phases of COVID-19. The material from the prospective study consisted of cDNA or gDNA derived from T cells, B-cell-depleted T cells, or PBMCs. Subjects who had been exposed to COVID-19, were actively infected with it, or had recovered from it provided the deeply sampled blood TCRbeta repertoires that made up the dataset. The repertoires were released in a freely available public database intended as a resource for research on the immune response to SARS-CoV-2. The samples were drawn from two sources: the first 160 participants of the ongoing ImmuneRACE study, and approximately 1,300 subjects contributed by 6 global collaborators. The sample metadata nearly always contained a de-identified subject ID, COVID-19 status, age in years and sex. Where available, HLA class I and class II types were obtained from metadata supplied by the sample provider rather than from assay-based typing.

What the work shows at the level of the full study, not this receptor alone: Clinical and demographic metadata were provided uncurated, with the amount varying by source and participant.

TCRbeta CDR3 regions were amplified from genomic DNA by means of the immunoSEQ Assay, a bias-controlled multiplex PCR. On the study's bioinformatics: The number of nucleated cells in each sample was estimated from the amplification of reference gene primers within the assay. To quantify the absolute abundance of each unique TCRbeta CDR3 rearrangement, sequence reads were collapsed and filtered. Productive Simpson clonality was computed per sample as the square root of Simpson's diversity index over productive rearrangements. TCRdb took this table from immuneACCESS and kept in-frame rearrangements with V and J called. Such tables lack part of the clones; where checked against another copy, unresolved V genes explain under half of the gap, and the rest is unexplained. The DNA gave D and trimming, while V, J and clone size come from that table. The sample table contains around 300,000 clones; only one count was recorded for roughly 85% of them. Jointly, the top ten make up 9.4% of the sample.

Samples from volunteer blood donors who had recovered from COVID-19 were contributed by a second Seattle source. Each collaborating institution followed its own protocols to collect whole blood in K2EDTA tubes. Collaborator samples were shipped for TCRbeta analysis as frozen whole blood, isolated PBMCs, or DNA extracted from either sample type. The sample was peripheral blood. This clonotype originated in a woman aged 45-65 years who had recovered from COVID-19. The rearranged segments are TRBV7-2 and TRBJ2-7; matching of 6 bases hints at TRBD1 as the D gene. This receptor has the CDR3 CASSRWDNPYEQYF. The DNA is as follows: TGTGCCAGCAGCCGGTGGGACAACCCTTACGAGCAGTACTTC. With all but the CDR3 taken from the reference TRBV7-2 and TRBJ2-7 genes, the full variable domain is: GAGVSQSPSNKVTEKGKDVELRCDPISGHTALYWYRQSLGQGLEFLIYFQGNSAPDKSGLPSDRFSAERTGGSVSTLTIQRTQQEDSAVYLCASSRWDNPYEQYFGPGTRLTVT.